One sample yielded the 7 T cell receptor beta chains listed below, sequenced in a study of cytomegalovirus exposure and HLA in healthy donors. Primers for the PCR totalled 60 Vbeta and 13 Jbeta. Generated by immunoSEQ multiplex PCR, the TCRdb table keeps only in-frame clones and is missing some. The sample holds 180,000 or so clones, 77% seen once. Source material: PBMCs. These receptors came from a man between 18 and 35 years old in good health and CMV-seronegative.

This chain uses TRBV5-4 with TRBJ2-3; weak D call: TRBD2 (6 bases). V was trimmed by 1 base and J by 4 bases, leaving 16 bases between them. Germline CDR1 reads SGHNT; CDR2 reads YYREEE (reference sequence). This CDR3 comprises 16 residues. The CDR3 DNA follows: TGTGCCAGCAGCTTGCCTAGCGCCTGGAGGGCAGATACGCAGTATTTT. Translation gives CASSLPSAWRADTQYF.

The rearrangement joins TRBV9 to TRBJ1-6; D perhaps matches TRBD1 (5 bases). CDR1 SGDLS and CDR2 YYNGEE come from the germline V gene. V lost 4 bases to trimming and J lost 9 bases, with 11 bases between them. The CDR3 loop spans 13 amino acids. CDR3 bases: TGTGCCAGCAGCCCTTCGGGGGGTTCACCCCTCCACTTT. It yields the protein CASSPSGGSPLHF.

In its sample, this clone was seen once. The chain has TRBV2 and TRBJ1-3; TRBD1 aligns across 10 bases. V lost 6 bases, J lost 7 bases, and 6 bases stayed unmatched. Germline V gene data show CDR1 as SNHLY and CDR2 as FYNNEI. The CDR3 is 14 amino acids. CDR3 DNA sequence: TGTGCCAGCAGGCGGACAGGGGGTTCTAACACCATATATTTT. This codes for CASRRTGGSNTIYF. The full variable domain, rest sourced from reference TRBV2 and TRBJ1-3, is EPEVTQTPSHQVTQMGQEVILRCVPISNHLYFYWYRQILGQKVEFLVSFYNNEISEKSEIFDDQFSVERPDGSNFTLKIRSTKLEDSAMYFCASRRTGGSNTIYFGEGSWLTVV.

The table lists this clone with a few counts. The CDR3 protein is CASSTGQGAYYGYTF. The DNA of the CDR3 is TGTGCCAGCAGCACGGGACAGGGGGCTTACTATGGCTACACCTTC. The V gene is TRBV21-1, the J gene TRBJ1-2; the D segment call TRBD1 is taken from the table without a DNA check. TRBV21-1 is reported as a pseudogene. The CDR3 covers 15 residues.

The chain uses TRBV2 and TRBJ1-2, with D maybe TRBD1 (6 bases). Germline V CDR1 and CDR2: SNHLY, FYNNEI. The germline V and J ends were trimmed by 7 bases and 7 bases, with 25 bases remaining between them. CDR3 size: 16 residues. CDR3 sequence (DNA): TGTGCCAGCACCCAACTCCGTCAGGGGAAGGAAGGTGGCTACACCTTC. Its protein is CASTQLRQGKEGGYTF.

V is TRBV2 and J is TRBJ2-7; weak D call: TRBD2 (7 bases). The CDR3 is 15 residues long. V lost 3 bases to trimming and J lost 4 bases, with 16 bases between them. Germline CDR1 is SNHLY and CDR2 is FYNNEI. DNA of the CDR3: TGTGCCAGCAGTGATTCAGGGGAGGGGATTTACGAGCAGTACTTC. Encoded protein: CASSDSGEGIYEQYF.

The chain has TRBV9 and TRBJ2-3, with 16 bases that match TRBD2. J lost 4 bases, V lost 4 bases, and 15 bases had no gene match. The CDR3 totals 20 residues. Germline V gene sequence: CDR1 SGDLS, CDR2 YYNGEE. CDR3 nucleotides: TGTGCCAGCAGCTCCAGAGCAACCGGGACTAGCGGGGGGGCCCCAGATACGCAGTATTTT. This sequence encodes CASSSRATGTSGGAPDTQYF.